The clone carrying this T cell receptor beta chain was recorded only once. Its antigen is currently unknown. The CDR3 spans 16 residues. CDR1 and CDR2 from the germline V gene are SGHDN and FVKESK. V was cut by 0 bases and J by 4 bases, with 16 bases left in between. Single viable CD3+CD4+CD8-CD45RO+ cells were sorted as the memory CD4+ T cells. CMV serostatus came from serum IgG against pp150, pp28, p38, p52. The data originate from a study of memory CD4+ T cells and cytomegalovirus serostatus. Study context: This sample comes from healthy Belgian adults, several CMV seropositive, approximately 24 seronegative.

Generated by immunoSEQ multiplex PCR, the TCRdb table keeps only in-frame clones and is missing some. The sample lists about 57,000 clones, around 79% occurring once. Study-wide points: About two fifths of the roughly 150 known CMV-associated TCRbeta sequences appeared in CD4+ memory.

This sequence was found in an adult in good health and CMV-seronegative. V gene TRBV14 combines with J gene TRBJ2-7; D call uncertain. Sequencing was performed on memory CD4+ T cells from blood. The CDR3 reads CASSQELSQRPYEQYF. The CDR3 bases are TGTGCCAGCAGCCAAGAACTTTCGCAGAGACCTTACGAGCAGTACTTC.